The TCR beta chain under discussion was sequenced for a study of vaccination and CD4 T cells after COVID-19. Findings of the study overall: A median approximately 86% of convalescent patients' SARS-CoV-2-reactive clones emerged only after vaccination.

About this clonotype itself: The antigen is unknown.

Sequence data for DNA of cultured CD4+ T cells were generated by the Oncomine TCR Beta short-read assay. TCRdb recomputed calls from the PCR reads with MiXCR, one row per CDR3 protein. The sample has some 10,000 distinct CDR3 sequences, approximately 71% seen once. Trimming removed 1 base at V and 0 bases at J, with 7 bases between. This CDR3 region has 14 residues. CDR1 and CDR2 from the germline V gene are DFQATT and SNEGSKA (reference sequence). Sample treatment: approximately 11-day PBMC culture with coronavirus spike peptide pools or control peptides (ViraFEST assay). This chain uses TRBV20-1 with TRBJ1-5; D is undetermined. The sample comprised CD4+ T cells from blood, cultured in vitro. This TCR came from a human donor who had recovered from COVID-19. CDR3 loop: CSARAGNSNQPQHF. The CDR3 DNA reads as TGCAGTGCTAGAGCCGGGAATAGCAATCAGCCCCAGCATTTT.